What follows is one T cell receptor (beta chain) and its context. Antigen unknown. TCRdb fed the 5' RACE reads into MiXCR, producing one record per CDR3 protein. Counted here are roughly 400,000 distinct CDR3 sequences, around 22% occurring once; the ten biggest clones make up roughly a sixth. The ends were cut back, 1 base at V and 4 bases at J, with 12 bases in the middle. The V gene's germline CDR1 is LGHNA and CDR2 YSLEER. The CDR3 runs to 15 residues. This entry comes from a study of CD8 T cells in ankylosing spondylitis. Study-level points and caveats: A TCR beta motif of fewer than ten highly homologous variants seemed to mark ankylosing spondylitis blood.

The chain is built from TRBV4-3 and TRBJ2-3, with D perhaps TRBD2 (5 bases). The source material was blood, either unsorted or a sorted T cell fraction (not recorded which). This clonotype was obtained from a male donor with ankylosing spondylitis. CDR3 nucleotides: TGCGCCAGCAGCCAAGGAGCGGCCTCACCAGATACGCAGTATTTT. Translation gives CASSQGAASPDTQYF.